The present TCR beta chain was sequenced within a study of blood T cell repertoires in COVID-19. Overall study context: Collection of acute and convalescent COVID-19 samples took place in the United States, Italy and Spain.

In the original workflow: Cell counts per sample came from amplifying reference gene primers. The repertoire was sequenced with immunoSEQ multiplex PCR; TCRdb's copy has only in-frame clones and lacks some. That table furnishes V, J and clone size, whereas the DNA furnished D and trimming. Among about 360,000 clones listed, around 87% were seen once. The sequence derives from a human donor in a cohort sampled during active COVID-19. Sequencing was performed on peripheral blood.

Here the CDR3 reads CATQRRGDTQYF. The DNA of the CDR3 is TGTGCCACTCAGCGTCGAGGAGATACGCAGTATTTT. This chain links TRBV6-5 with TRBJ2-3; D gene ambiguous. Germline V gene sequence: CDR1 MNHEY, CDR2 SVGAGI. V was clipped by 10 bases and J by 5 bases, with 13 bases between them. The length of the CDR3 is 12 residues.